This passage covers 27 T cell receptor beta chains from one sample sequenced in a study of technical replicates of blood from several donors. Some clones are missing from TCRdb's copy, which holds only in-frame ones; the method was immunoSEQ multiplex PCR. The table shows over 60,000 clones, with 93% occurring only once. Sequenced sample: T cells isolated from PBMCs. The receptors derive from a human donor in good health.

This chain connects TRBV28 to TRBJ2-7; TRBD2 matches at 12 bases. CDR1 is MDHEN, CDR2 SYDVKM, per germline. J was trimmed by 5 bases and V by 4 bases; bases with no gene match: 9. The CDR3 has 16 residues. The CDR3 DNA sequence: TGTGCCAGCAGTTCCGGACTAGCGGGAACCTGGGACGAGCAGTACTTC. It is translated as CASSSGLAGTWDEQYF.

The V call is TRBV27, the J call TRBJ2-5, with D perhaps matching TRBD2 (7 bases). The V end lost 3 bases, the J end lost 4 bases, and 15 bases lay between the germline ends. Germline V gene sequence: CDR1 MNHEY, CDR2 SMNVEV (reference sequence). CDR3 length: 15 residues. The CDR3 spells CASSLRWGGRETQYF. The CDR3 DNA sequence: TGTGCCAGCAGTTTGAGGTGGGGGGGCAGAGAGACCCAGTACTTC.

This sequence joins TRBV5-1 and TRBJ2-2; 9 bases are shared with TRBD1. CDR1 and CDR2 (germline): SGHRS, YFSETQ. V trimming: 5 bases; J trimming: 5 bases; junction bases outside the gene matches: 13. CDR3 size: 17 residues. The CDR3: CASSKNRDRAQTGELFF. CDR3 bases: TGCGCCAGCAGTAAGAACCGGGACAGGGCTCAAACCGGGGAGCTGTTTTTT. The whole variable domain, filled in from reference TRBV5-1 and TRBJ2-2, reads KAGVTQTPRYLIKTRGQQVTLSCSPISGHRSVSWYQQTPGQGLQFLFEYFSETQRNKGNFPGRFSGRQFSNSRSEMNVSTLELGDSALYLCASSKNRDRAQTGELFFGEGSRLTVL.

This sequence joins TRBV29-1 and TRBJ2-7; possible D gene TRBD1, 5 bases. Per germline, CDR1 SQVTM and CDR2 ANQGSEA. The CDR3 runs 12 residues. The V and J ends lost 4 bases and 2 bases respectively, with 9 bases between them. DNA of the CDR3: TGCAGCGTTGGTGGGGCAACCTACGAGCAGTACTTC. Its translation: CSVGGATYEQYF.

The V gene is TRBV19, the J gene TRBJ2-2; D is ambiguous. This CDR3 is 13 amino acids long. Germline V lookup: CDR1 LNHDA, CDR2 SQIVND (reference sequence). Trimming left V 5 bases short and J 4 bases short, with 8 bases between. The CDR3, as DNA: TGTGCCAGTAGTTTGAGGATCACCGGGGAGCTGTTTTTT. It codes for CASSLRITGELFF.

The genes are TRBV10-1 and TRBJ2-7, with 7 bases that match TRBD1. The germline V gene encodes CDR1 WNHNN and CDR2 SYGVQD (reference sequence). J lost 0 bases, V lost 4 bases, and 6 bases had no gene match. The CDR3 covers 15 residues. CDR3 residues: CASSGGRGSSYEQYF. The CDR3 nucleotides are TGCGCCAGCAGTGGGGGCAGGGGGAGCTCCTACGAGCAGTACTTC.

This chain links TRBV5-1 with TRBJ2-7; 12 bases align to TRBD2. V shed 3 bases, J shed 2 bases, and the junction held 3 bases outside the gene matches. CDR3 length: 15 residues. Looked up from germline, CDR1 is SGHRS and CDR2 is YFSETQ. This CDR3 reads CASSSGLAGTYEQYF. The CDR3 nucleotides are TGCGCCAGCAGCTCCGGACTAGCGGGGACCTACGAGCAGTACTTC.

This chain uses TRBV6-5 with TRBJ1-1, with TRBD1 as a possible D gene (6 bases). Between the trimmed V and J ends, which lost 5 bases and 3 bases, there was a span of 13 bases. Germline V gene sequence: CDR1 MNHEY, CDR2 SVGAGI. The CDR3 is made up of 14 amino acids. This chain's CDR3 is CASSTPGVYTEAFF. In nucleotides, the CDR3 is TGTGCCAGCAGTACGCCAGGGGTGTACACTGAAGCTTTCTTT.

The chain recombines TRBV2 with TRBJ2-7, with D tentatively TRBD1 (5 bases). The CDR3 consists of 16 residues. Trimming took 3 bases from V and 0 from J, leaving 15 bases between them. The V gene's germline CDR1 is SNHLY and CDR2 FYNNEI. In DNA, the CDR3 is TGTGCCAGCAGTGAGCGTGAGGACAACTACTCCTACGAGCAGTACTTC. Encoded protein: CASSEREDNYSYEQYF.

The genes are TRBV5-4 and TRBJ2-7, with a tentative D call TRBD2 (5 bases). The germline V and J ends were trimmed by 4 bases and 3 bases, with 17 bases remaining between them. This CDR3 is 15 amino acids long. Per the germline V gene, CDR1 is SGHNT and CDR2 is YYREEE (reference sequence). CDR3 in DNA: TGTGCCAGCAGCCTGGGTCGGGGATGGGGCTACGAGCAGTACTTC. Protein product: CASSLGRGWGYEQYF.

The V call is TRBV10-1, the J call TRBJ1-6; unclear D gene. V dropped 9 bases and J dropped 8 bases, with 14 bases sitting between them. The CDR3 totals 13 residues. CDR1 and CDR2 (germline): WNHNN, SYGVQD (reference sequence). The CDR3 coding sequence is TGCGCCAGTGCACGGGGTACCGATTCACCCCTCCACTTT. Translated: CASARGTDSPLHF.

The chain employs TRBV6-1 and TRBJ1-1; no clear D. Germline V gives CDR1 MNHNS, CDR2 SASEGT. The CDR3 runs 12 residues. V dropped 5 bases and J dropped 8 bases, with 12 bases sitting between them. CDR3 amino acids: CASSREVREAFF. DNA for the CDR3: TGTGCCAGCAGTCGGGAGGTTCGCGAAGCTTTCTTT.

The rearrangement uses TRBV27 and TRBJ1-2; D might be TRBD1 (5 bases). Trimming shortened V by 5 bases and J by 12 bases, and 22 bases separated the two germline ends. There are 14 residues in the CDR3. CDR1 MNHEY and CDR2 SMNVEV come from the germline V gene (reference sequence). CDR3 protein: CASSPLESHRPNTF. CDR3 nucleotide sequence: TGTGCCAGCAGTCCCTTGGAGTCTCACAGGCCCAACACCTTC.

Here the CDR3 DNA reads TGCAGCGCCACCTTAACTAGCGGGAGGGGCGCCGAGCAGTTCTTC. This sequence encodes CSATLTSGRGAEQFF. V is TRBV29-1 and J is TRBJ2-1; TRBD2 agrees at 13 bases. V was pared by 7 bases and J by 10 bases, with 13 bases of the junction left unmatched. CDR1 is SQVTM and CDR2 is ANQGSEA in the germline V gene. CDR3 length equals 15 residues.

This clone was found once. The chain links TRBV7-9 to TRBJ2-7; D is uncertain. Trimming left V 5 bases short and J 0 bases short, with 5 bases between. Germline V lookup: CDR1 SEHNR, CDR2 FQNEAQ (reference sequence). This CDR3 has 12 residues. The CDR3, as DNA: TGTGCCAGCAGCCCGAGCTCCTACGAGCAGTACTTC. It codes for CASSPSSYEQYF. Full variable domain (remainder filled in from reference TRBV7-9 and TRBJ2-7): DTGVSQNPRHKITKRGQNVTFRCDPISEHNRLYWYRQTLGQGPEFLTYFQNEAQLEKSRLLSDRFSAERPKGSFSTLEIQRTEQGDSAMYLCASSPSSYEQYFGPGTRLTVT.

This clone was counted once. The gene calls are TRBV28 and TRBJ2-7; 8 nucleotides match TRBD1. Germline loops: CDR1 MDHEN, CDR2 SYDVKM. The CDR3 is 14 amino acids. V trimming: 6 bases; J trimming: 0 bases; junction bases outside the gene matches: 4. CDR3 sequence: CASRTQGASYEQYF. For the CDR3, the DNA is TGTGCCAGCAGGACCCAGGGGGCCTCCTACGAGCAGTACTTC.

The V gene is TRBV11-2, the J gene TRBJ2-2; a possible D gene is TRBD2 (5 bases). The CDR3 is made up of 15 amino acids. Germline V gives CDR1 SGHAT, CDR2 FQNNGV. The germline V and J ends were trimmed by 1 base and 5 bases, with 11 bases remaining between them. In DNA, the CDR3 is TGTGCCAGCAGCTTAGGGGCGGGCGATACCGGGGAGCTGTTTTTT. Translation gives CASSLGAGDTGELFF.

This chain links TRBV9 with TRBJ2-1, with 11 bases aligning to TRBD2. The trim removed 3 bases at V and 6 bases at J, leaving 8 bases unmatched. The CDR3 is made up of 16 amino acids. Germline CDR1 and CDR2: SGDLS and YYNGEE. The chain's CDR3 is CASSDYGLAGGNEQFF. DNA of the CDR3: TGTGCCAGCAGCGATTACGGACTAGCGGGTGGCAATGAGCAGTTCTTC.

This clone was seen once. The gene calls are TRBV6-6 and TRBJ1-3; D unclear. This CDR3 contains 15 residues. V lost 2 bases, J lost 0 bases, and 8 bases lay in between. Germline values: CDR1 MNHNY, CDR2 SVGAGI (reference sequence). CDR3 sequence: CASSYGQTSGNTIYF. Here the CDR3 DNA reads TGTGCCAGCAGTTACGGGCAGACCTCTGGAAACACCATATATTTT.

CDR3 region: CATVVGGGYNEQFF. The DNA for the CDR3 is TGTGCCACCGTGGTGGGAGGGGGCTACAATGAGCAGTTCTTC. This chain joins TRBV7-9 and TRBJ2-1; maybe TRBD2 (7 bases). The CDR3 totals 14 residues. The V gene lost 10 bases and the J gene lost 3 bases, with 16 bases spanning the gap. Germline V gene data show CDR1 as SEHNR and CDR2 as FQNEAQ (reference sequence).

CDR3 region: CASSDQKTGSYEQYF. The DNA for the CDR3 is TGTGCCAGCAGTGATCAAAAGACAGGGTCCTACGAGCAGTACTTC. The V and J genes are TRBV25-1 and TRBJ2-7, with TRBD1 identical over 7 bases. The CDR3 has 15 residues. V lost 3 bases and J lost 1; bases outside the gene matches: 6. CDR1 is MGHDK, CDR2 SYGVNS, per germline.

This chain links TRBV5-1 with TRBJ2-2, with TRBD1 identical over 10 bases. CDR3 length equals 16 residues. V gave up 1 base and J gave up 6 bases; unmatched junction bases: 6. Germline V gene sequence: CDR1 SGHRS, CDR2 YFSETQ. Here the CDR3 reads CASSLPGQGFAGELFF. CDR3 DNA: TGCGCCAGCAGCTTGCCGGGACAGGGGTTCGCCGGGGAGCTGTTTTTT.

The J gene is TRBJ2-7, the V gene TRBV5-4; unclear D gene. CDR3 length equals 13 residues. The germline CDR1 and CDR2 sequences are SGHNT and YYREEE (reference sequence). Trimming left V 3 bases short and J 4 bases short, with 11 bases between. CDR3: CASSYPNGYEQYF. The CDR3 DNA reads TGTGCCAGCAGCTATCCTAACGGTTACGAGCAGTACTTC.

The chain uses TRBV7-8 and TRBJ1-5, with 9 bases identical to TRBD1. The CDR3 extends over 16 amino acids. Trimming cost V 6 bases and J 6 bases; bases outside gene matches: 12. From germline, CDR1 is SGHVS and CDR2 FQNEAQ. The CDR3 DNA reads TGTGCCAGCAGTGAACCGGGACAGGGCTTCACTCAGCCCCAGCATTTT. Its translation is CASSEPGQGFTQPQHF.

V and J are TRBV10-2 and TRBJ1-5; TRBD1 is a possible D gene (6 bases). The CDR3 covers 15 residues. Germline V gene sequence: CDR1 WSHSY, CDR2 SAAADI. Trimming pared 3 bases from V and 0 bases from J, leaving 9 bases between. CDR3 sequence reads: CASSEQGYSNQPQHF. CDR3 coding DNA: TGCGCCAGCAGTGAACAGGGTTATAGCAATCAGCCCCAGCATTTT.

The chain links TRBV18 to TRBJ1-6; D possibly corresponds to TRBD1 (5 bases). Germline lookup yields CDR1 KGHSH and CDR2 LQKENI. The CDR3 is 14 amino acids. Deletions cut 3 bases from V and 10 bases from J, with 13 bases between. The CDR3 DNA sequence: TGTGCCAGCTCACCGGGGGGAATGGACTCACCCCTCCACTTT. Translated, it gives CASSPGGMDSPLHF.

The V gene is TRBV19, the J gene TRBJ1-2; D call uncertain. The CDR3 is 13 amino acids. V was trimmed by 8 bases and J by 3 bases, leaving 13 bases between them. Germline CDR1 is LNHDA and CDR2 is SQIVND (reference sequence). The CDR3, as DNA: TGTGCCAGTGGGCGGGCGCAGCACTATGGCTACACCTTC. Translating gives CASGRAQHYGYTF. Combining the CDR3 with reference TRBV19 and TRBJ1-2 gives the whole variable domain DGGITQSPKYLFRKEGQNVTLSCEQNLNHDAMYWYRQDPGQGLRLIYYSQIVNDFQKGDIAEGYSVSREKKESFPLTVTSAQKNPTAFYLCASGRAQHYGYTFGSGTRLTVV.